This is a list of T cell receptor beta chains from one sample in a study of OX40 agonist ivuxolimab in advanced cancers. Produced via immunoSEQ multiplex PCR; TCRdb's table is partial and in-frame only. The table has fewer than 110,000 clones, 91% seen once. The starting material was CD4+ or CD8+ T cells sorted from blood, obtained in a trial of the OX40 agonist ivuxolimab. The receptors were gathered from an adult with an advanced solid tumor such as melanoma, head and neck, liver or kidney cancer. The CDR3 runs from the conserved cysteine through the conserved F or W. Fields, in order: V gene, D gene, clone size, CDR3 length, J gene, CDR3 protein, CDR3 DNA. The D gene is left open where the match is weak. Only some rows state a clone size, as once, few, many or a class for expanded clones.

TRBV5-1	NA	NA	14	TRBJ1-2	CASSLGDINYGYTF	TGCGCCAGCAGCCTGGGGGACATTAACTATGGCTACACCTTC
TRBV9	NA	NA	15	TRBJ2-2	CASSVRGGFAGELFF	TGTGCCAGCAGCGTAAGAGGGGGATTTGCCGGGGAGCTGTTTTTT
TRBV29-1	NA	few	14	TRBJ1-3	CSATTGLAGNTIYF	TGCAGCGCCACAACAGGGTTGGCCGGAAACACCATATATTTT
TRBV18	TRBD1	NA	15	TRBJ1-5	CASSPGTGLNQPQHF	TGTGCCAGCTCACCAGGGACAGGGCTCAATCAGCCCCAGCATTTT
TRBV4-1	NA	once	16	TRBJ2-2	CASSPFSQGNTGELFF	TGCGCCAGCAGCCCCTTTTCACAGGGGAACACCGGGGAGCTGTTTTTT
TRBV10-1	TRBD1	NA	14	TRBJ1-4	CASSERTGNEKLFF	TGCGCCAGCAGTGAGAGGACAGGGAATGAAAAACTGTTTTTT
TRBV6-5	NA	NA	14	TRBJ2-2	CASSSGGRGGELFF	TGTGCCAGCAGTTCCGGGGGGCGGGGCGGGGAGCTGTTTTTT
TRBV29-1	NA	NA	13	TRBJ1-1	CSSTEGMNTEAFF	TGCAGCTCGACAGAGGGCATGAACACTGAAGCTTTCTTT
TRBV11-3	TRBD1	NA	17	TRBJ1-2	CASSFGSVGTGNYGYTF	TGTGCCAGCAGCTTCGGGAGCGTGGGGACAGGGAATTATGGCTACACCTTC
TRBV4-3	TRBD1	NA	16	TRBJ1-6	CASSHAGTGDNSPLHF	TGCGCCAGCAGCCACGCCGGGACAGGGGATAATTCACCCCTCCACTTT
TRBV7-2	NA	NA	15	TRBJ1-3	CASSLWGSSGNTIYF	TGTGCCAGCAGCTTATGGGGGTCCTCTGGAAACACCATATATTTT
TRBV9	NA	NA	13	TRBJ2-5	CASSPRLVETQYF	TGTGCCAGCAGCCCCCGTCTCGTCGAGACCCAGTACTTC
TRBV11-2	NA	NA	15	TRBJ1-4	CASSYVRGINEKLFF	TGTGCCAGCAGCTATGTGCGGGGTATTAATGAAAAACTGTTTTTT
TRBV9	TRBD2	NA	15	TRBJ2-7	CASSVGAGGPAEQYF	TGTGCCAGCAGCGTAGGGGCGGGAGGGCCGGCCGAGCAGTACTTC
TRBV30	NA	NA	13	TRBJ1-4	CAWSRQGSEKLFF	TGTGCCTGGAGTAGGCAGGGTAGCGAAAAACTGTTTTTT
TRBV5-1	NA	NA	18	TRBJ1-4	CASSPLLRGGATNEKLFF	TGCGCCAGCAGCCCTTTGCTTAGAGGCGGTGCAACTAATGAAAAACTGTTTTTT
TRBV4-1	NA	NA	16	TRBJ1-4	CASSQEYGPTNEKLFF	TGCGCCAGCAGCCAAGAGTATGGTCCAACTAATGAAAAACTGTTTTTT
TRBV2	NA	NA	12	TRBJ2-1	CASGLEPGEQFF	TGTGCCAGCGGGCTCGAGCCTGGGGAGCAGTTCTTC
TRBV5-1	TRBD2	NA	14	TRBJ2-7	CASSQAAGSYEQYF	TGCGCCAGCAGCCAAGCAGCGGGATCCTACGAGCAGTACTTC
TRBV9	NA	NA	14	TRBJ2-5	CASSVNTAGETQYF	TGTGCCAGCAGCGTAAACACAGCCGGGGAGACCCAGTACTTC
TRBV6-1	NA	NA	13	TRBJ1-2	CASRQGLDYGYTF	TGTGCCAGCAGGCAGGGGCTTGACTATGGCTACACCTTC
TRBV6-1	NA	NA	18	TRBJ2-3	CASSEAVGAPHGGDTQYF	TGTGCCAGCAGTGAAGCAGTCGGGGCCCCGCATGGGGGGGATACGCAGTATTTT
TRBV6-1	TRBD2	NA	14	TRBJ2-7	CASTGRREGYEQYF	TGTGCCAGCACCGGTCGGCGGGAGGGTTACGAGCAGTACTTC
TRBV18	NA	NA	17	TRBJ2-2	CASSPMAGTIDTGELFF	TGTGCCAGCTCACCAATGGCCGGGACAATTGACACCGGGGAGCTGTTTTTT
TRBV5-8	TRBD1	NA	14	TRBJ1-2	CASSLGQGVDGYTF	TGTGCCAGCAGCTTGGGTCAGGGGGTTGATGGCTACACCTTC
TRBV18	NA	NA	12	TRBJ1-1	CASSPLAREAFF	TGTGCCAGCTCACCCCTCGCACGAGAAGCTTTCTTT
TRBV5-8	NA	once	15	TRBJ1-5	CASSHPPGGNQPQHF	TGTGCCAGCAGCCACCCACCCGGGGGGAATCAGCCCCAGCATTTT
TRBV5-1	NA	NA	17	TRBJ2-1	CASSSTATTSSYNEQFF	TGCGCCAGCAGCTCCACCGCGACAACGAGCTCCTACAATGAGCAGTTCTTC
TRBV7-2	NA	once	12	TRBJ2-7	CASSTAGYEQYF	TGTGCCAGCAGCACGGCTGGATACGAGCAGTACTTC
TRBV18	NA	NA	19	TRBJ1-2	CASSPLGFGGATFVYGYTF	TGTGCCAGCTCACCACTAGGCTTCGGGGGGGCCACCTTTGTCTATGGCTACACCTTC
TRBV29-1	NA	NA	17	TRBJ2-7	CSVAGTGEREGLYEQYF	TGCAGCGTTGCCGGGACAGGGGAGCGGGAGGGCCTCTACGAGCAGTACTTC
TRBV15	TRBD1	NA	14	TRBJ1-2	CATSRLQGDYGYTF	TGTGCCACCAGCAGACTACAGGGGGACTATGGCTACACCTTC
TRBV5-1	TRBD2	NA	14	TRBJ2-5	CASSTFRLAGTQYF	TGCGCCAGCAGCACCTTCCGACTAGCAGGGACCCAGTACTTC
TRBV25-1	NA	NA	13	TRBJ2-3	CASSDGWADTQYF	TGTGCCAGCAGTGACGGCTGGGCGGATACGCAGTATTTT
TRBV19	NA	once	15	TRBJ2-6	CASSMGGLGANVLTF	TGTGCCAGTAGTATGGGGGGGCTTGGGGCCAACGTCCTGACTTTC
TRBV7-9	TRBD1	once	18	TRBJ2-6	CASSLPRTGSSGANVLTF	TGTGCCAGCAGCCTCCCCCGGACAGGGAGCTCTGGGGCCAACGTCCTGACTTTC
TRBV10-3	TRBD2	NA	17	TRBJ2-3	CAISESVVAGGADTQYF	TGTGCCATCAGTGAGTCGGTAGTAGCGGGAGGTGCAGATACGCAGTATTTT
TRBV7-3	NA	NA	14	TRBJ2-7	CASSLQLRSGEQYF	TGTGCCAGCAGCCTACAACTACGGTCCGGCGAGCAGTACTTC
TRBV19	NA	NA	15	TRBJ2-1	CASSIARTPYNEQFF	TGTGCCAGTAGTATCGCGCGGACCCCCTACAATGAGCAGTTCTTC
TRBV5-1	TRBD2	NA	15	TRBJ2-1	CASSLALAGGNEQFF	TGCGCCAGCAGCTTGGCCCTAGCGGGGGGGAATGAGCAGTTCTTC
TRBV28	NA	NA	12	TRBJ1-2	CASSLRPDGYTF	TGTGCCAGCAGTTTGCGTCCAGATGGCTACACCTTC
TRBV6-1	TRBD1	NA	15	TRBJ1-2	CASSELGTGNRGYTF	TGTGCCAGCAGTGAACTGGGGACAGGGAATAGAGGCTACACCTTC
TRBV12-5	NA	NA	15	TRBJ1-5	CASGFTREGNQPQHF	TGTGCTAGTGGTTTCACCAGGGAAGGCAATCAGCCCCAGCATTTT
TRBV4-2	TRBD2	NA	17	TRBJ2-5	CASSQDVGLAGQETQYF	TGTGCCAGCAGCCAAGATGTAGGACTAGCGGGTCAAGAGACCCAGTACTTC
TRBV18	NA	NA	16	TRBJ1-3	CASSPDLGTSGNTIYF	TGTGCCAGCTCACCAGATTTAGGGACCTCTGGAAACACCATATATTTT